Listed below are T cell receptor beta chains from one sample, sequenced in a study of blood T cells in healthy people across ages. TCRdb redid the calling of the 5' RACE reads with MiXCR, one entry per CDR3 protein. The table records fewer than 900,000 distinct CDR3 sequences, 30% to 45% of them present only once. What was sequenced was blood. These receptor sequences come from a man between 18 and 35 years old in good health. Both conserved end residues are part of each CDR3. Each record gives: J gene, clone size, V gene, D gene, CDR3 protein, CDR3 DNA. A D gene is named only where the DNA matches it firmly. Clone size is shown for a subset of rows, as once, few, many or a class of expanded clone.

j_gene: TRBJ2-1
abundance: NA
v_gene: TRBV27
d_gene: NA
CDR3aa: CASSFGDSYEQFF
CDR3nt: TGTGCCAGCAGTTTTGGGGACTCCTACGAGCAGTTCTTC

j_gene: TRBJ2-1
abundance: few
v_gene: TRBV6-1
d_gene: NA
CDR3aa: CASRPPGTGLSFTYNEQFF
CDR3nt: TGTGCCAGCAGGCCCCCCGGGACGGGTCTTTCGTTCACCTACAATGAGCAGTTCTTC

j_gene: TRBJ2-5
abundance: many
v_gene: TRBV4-2
d_gene: TRBD1
CDR3aa: CASSQGVEGETQYF
CDR3nt: TGTGCCAGCAGTCAGGGGGTCGAGGGAGAGACCCAGTACTTC

j_gene: TRBJ1-4
abundance: NA
v_gene: TRBV19
d_gene: NA
CDR3aa: CASSTETGKNEKLFF
CDR3nt: TGTGCCAGTAGTACAGAGACCGGAAAGAATGAAAAACTGTTTTTT

j_gene: TRBJ1-5
abundance: NA
v_gene: TRBV6-2/TRBV6-3
d_gene: NA
CDR3aa: CASSTISYSNQPQHF
CDR3nt: TGTGCCAGCAGTACGATAAGCTATAGCAATCAGCCCCAGCATTTT

j_gene: TRBJ2-1
abundance: NA
v_gene: TRBV12-3/TRBV12-4
d_gene: NA
CDR3aa: CASSFTSRVTYNEQFF
CDR3nt: TGTGCCAGCAGTTTTACTAGCAGGGTGACCTACAATGAGCAGTTCTTC

j_gene: TRBJ1-6
abundance: NA
v_gene: TRBV7-8
d_gene: NA
CDR3aa: CASSLGQKNSPLHF
CDR3nt: TGTGCCAGCAGCTTAGGGCAGAAAAATTCACCCCTCCACTTT

j_gene: TRBJ2-1
abundance: NA
v_gene: TRBV6-2/TRBV6-3
d_gene: TRBD2
CDR3aa: CASAHRSGGKNEQFF
CDR3nt: TGTGCCAGCGCCCACCGCAGCGGGGGTAAGAATGAGCAGTTCTTC

j_gene: TRBJ1-2
abundance: NA
v_gene: TRBV4-1
d_gene: TRBD1
CDR3aa: CASSQGGTVFYGYTF
CDR3nt: TGCGCCAGCAGCCAAGGCGGGACAGTCTTCTATGGCTACACCTTC

j_gene: TRBJ1-6
abundance: NA
v_gene: TRBV7-2
d_gene: NA
CDR3aa: CASSSLNSPLHF
CDR3nt: TGTGCCAGCAGCTCCTTAAATTCACCCCTCCACTTT

j_gene: TRBJ2-5
abundance: NA
v_gene: TRBV4-1
d_gene: NA
CDR3aa: CASSQEGQPAETQYF
CDR3nt: TGCGCCAGCAGCCAAGAGGGCCAGCCGGCGGAGACCCAGTACTTC

j_gene: TRBJ1-5
abundance: NA
v_gene: TRBV27
d_gene: NA
CDR3aa: CASSLSGSKFSNQPQHF
CDR3nt: TGTGCCAGCAGTTTATCAGGGTCGAAGTTTAGCAATCAGCCCCAGCATTTT

j_gene: TRBJ2-7
abundance: NA
v_gene: TRBV9
d_gene: TRBD1
CDR3aa: CASSVEETGVCEQYF
CDR3nt: TGTGCCAGCAGCGTAGAAGAGACAGGGGTATGCGAGCAGTACTTC

j_gene: TRBJ2-1
abundance: few
v_gene: TRBV7-8
d_gene: NA
CDR3aa: CASSLAHQLALKLNEQFF
CDR3nt: TGTGCCAGCAGCTTAGCGCACCAACTAGCTTTAAAACTCAATGAGCAGTTCTTC

j_gene: TRBJ2-1
abundance: NA
v_gene: TRBV20-1
d_gene: TRBD2
CDR3aa: CSARVPAGLTDNEQFF
CDR3nt: TGCAGTGCTAGAGTTCCAGCGGGACTGACTGACAATGAGCAGTTCTTC

j_gene: TRBJ1-4
abundance: NA
v_gene: TRBV4-3
d_gene: NA
CDR3aa: CASSQDLSGSGRAATNEKLFF
CDR3nt: TGCGCCAGCAGCCAAGACCTCTCGGGATCGGGGAGGGCCGCAACTAATGAAAAACTGTTTTTT

j_gene: TRBJ2-1
abundance: NA
v_gene: TRBV2
d_gene: TRBD1
CDR3aa: CASSEAYAGGGDEQFF
CDR3nt: TGTGCCAGCAGTGAAGCTTACGCAGGGGGCGGGGATGAGCAGTTCTTC

j_gene: TRBJ2-3
abundance: few
v_gene: TRBV15
d_gene: NA
CDR3aa: CATSRDGQSGTDTQYF
CDR3nt: TGTGCCACCAGCAGAGACGGACAGTCTGGCACAGATACGCAGTATTTT

j_gene: TRBJ2-3
abundance: many
v_gene: TRBV5-4
d_gene: TRBD2
CDR3aa: CASSPSGDTDTQYF
CDR3nt: TGTGCCAGCAGTCCTAGCGGGGATACAGATACGCAGTATTTT

j_gene: TRBJ2-7
abundance: few
v_gene: TRBV10-3
d_gene: TRBD2
CDR3aa: CAISELMGAGGLNEQYF
CDR3nt: TGTGCCATCAGTGAACTAATGGGAGCGGGGGGCCTAAATGAGCAGTACTTC

j_gene: TRBJ2-5
abundance: few
v_gene: TRBV6-5
d_gene: NA
CDR3aa: CASSYSTTGAETQYF
CDR3nt: TGTGCCAGCAGTTACTCGACAACGGGGGCGGAGACCCAGTACTTC

j_gene: TRBJ1-5
abundance: NA
v_gene: TRBV4-1
d_gene: NA
CDR3aa: CASSRGVGEGWSNQPQHF
CDR3nt: TGCGCCAGCAGCCGGGGTGTTGGGGAGGGTTGGAGCAATCAGCCCCAGCATTTT

j_gene: TRBJ2-5
abundance: NA
v_gene: TRBV5-1
d_gene: TRBD2
CDR3aa: CASSPEVGGETQYF
CDR3nt: TGCGCCAGCAGCCCCGAGGTGGGAGGGGAGACCCAGTACTTC

j_gene: TRBJ2-3
abundance: few
v_gene: TRBV10-3
d_gene: TRBD1
CDR3aa: CAISWDRGTDTQYF
CDR3nt: TGTGCCATCAGTTGGGACAGGGGAACAGATACGCAGTATTTT

j_gene: TRBJ2-7
abundance: NA
v_gene: TRBV2
d_gene: NA
CDR3aa: CASVQGYEQYF
CDR3nt: TGTGCCAGTGTACAGGGCTACGAGCAGTACTTC

j_gene: TRBJ2-1
abundance: NA
v_gene: TRBV12-3/TRBV12-4
d_gene: TRBD2
CDR3aa: CASSPTSGGCEQFF
CDR3nt: TGTGCCAGCAGTCCCACTAGCGGGGGGTGTGAGCAGTTCTTC

j_gene: TRBJ2-2
abundance: NA
v_gene: TRBV5-6
d_gene: TRBD1
CDR3aa: CTSSSAGQGVYTGELFF
CDR3nt: TGTACCAGCAGCTCGGCGGGACAGGGGGTTTACACCGGGGAGCTGTTTTTT

j_gene: TRBJ2-1
abundance: few
v_gene: TRBV5-1
d_gene: NA
CDR3aa: CASSVETPGSGFF
CDR3nt: TGCGCCAGCAGCGTGGAAACCCCAGGGTCTGGGTTCTTC

j_gene: TRBJ2-7
abundance: few
v_gene: TRBV11-2
d_gene: NA
CDR3aa: CASSLVGGRAEQYF
CDR3nt: TGTGCCAGCAGCTTAGTTGGGGGAAGAGCGGAGCAGTACTTC

j_gene: TRBJ2-3
abundance: NA
v_gene: TRBV10-3
d_gene: TRBD2
CDR3aa: CAISESTGGPSDTQYF
CDR3nt: TGTGCCATCAGTGAGTCTACGGGGGGGCCGTCGGATACGCAGTATTTT

j_gene: TRBJ1-2
abundance: NA
v_gene: TRBV7-2
d_gene: NA
CDR3aa: CASSLGTPSLPAGYTF
CDR3nt: TGTGCCAGCAGCTTAGGTACACCGTCCCTACCTGCTGGCTACACCTTC

j_gene: TRBJ1-5
abundance: few
v_gene: TRBV12-3/TRBV12-4
d_gene: NA
CDR3aa: CASGSWDIDQPQHF
CDR3nt: TGTGCCAGCGGTTCTTGGGACATCGATCAGCCCCAGCATTTT

j_gene: TRBJ1-1
abundance: NA
v_gene: TRBV18
d_gene: NA
CDR3aa: CASSPPTRLAFF
CDR3nt: TGTGCCAGCTCACCACCGACAAGGTTAGCTTTCTTT

j_gene: TRBJ2-1
abundance: once
v_gene: TRBV20-1
d_gene: NA
CDR3aa: CSARLAINEQFF
CDR3nt: TGCAGTGCTAGGTTGGCGATCAATGAGCAGTTCTTC

j_gene: TRBJ2-4
abundance: few
v_gene: TRBV6-2/TRBV6-3
d_gene: NA
CDR3aa: CASSYSSKVGSSKNIQYF
CDR3nt: TGTGCCAGCAGTTACTCGAGTAAAGTGGGGTCGTCCAAAAACATTCAGTACTTC

j_gene: TRBJ2-1
abundance: NA
v_gene: TRBV5-1
d_gene: TRBD2
CDR3aa: CASSLTSGTSGVNEQFF
CDR3nt: TGCGCCAGCAGCCTTACCTCCGGGACTAGCGGGGTAAATGAGCAGTTCTTC

j_gene: TRBJ2-2
abundance: NA
v_gene: TRBV7-8
d_gene: NA
CDR3aa: CASSLVGPILGELFF
CDR3nt: TGTGCCAGCAGCTTAGTGGGACCCATCCTGGGGGAGCTGTTTTTT

j_gene: TRBJ2-7
abundance: few
v_gene: TRBV7-2
d_gene: NA
CDR3aa: CASSPGPGREQYF
CDR3nt: TGTGCCAGCAGCCCGGGGCCCGGGCGCGAGCAGTACTTC

j_gene: TRBJ2-1
abundance: few
v_gene: TRBV4-3
d_gene: NA
CDR3aa: CASSQVLQETQFF
CDR3nt: TGCGCCAGCAGCCAAGTTCTACAAGAGACCCAGTTCTTC